The source of this T cell receptor (beta chain) is a study of identical twins (TCRdb year 2016). Concerning the study at large: To test whether fetal clonotypes persist, the study used deep sequencing on TCR alpha and beta repertoires from monozygotic twins, unrelated adults of various ages, and cord blood. Replicate twin experiments were performed at different times using different library preparation protocols to rule out contamination.

Including cysteine and phenylalanine, the CDR3 has 15 amino acids. CDR3 DNA is the only sequence kept; it has 45 bases, read in frame from the first base. Germline trimming: 7 bases from V, 4 bases from J; junction bases outside gene matches: 9. From the germline V gene (reference sequence), CDR1 is MNHEY and CDR2 is SMNVEV. Receptor amplification or capture employed 5' RACE. This sample was sequenced with an Illumina HiSeq 2000. A universal primer binding site was introduced by template switching, and a unique molecular identifier was present in the final cDNA, enabling accurate counting of TCR cDNA molecules. Specific primers in the conserved constant-segment region were used to synthesize first-strand cDNA for TCR alpha and beta chains. Each cDNA library was double barcoded, with a SMART-Mk sample barcode plus Illumina barcodes, to control for contamination. Two successive PCR steps introduced TruSeq adapter sequences along with Illumina sample barcodes. The Illumina HiSeq platform was used with custom primers to sequence TCR alpha and beta cDNA libraries. Regarding the original processing steps: Raw reads were processed with MiGEC to extract unique molecular identifiers, and MiXCR was used to determine CDR3 positions. Recombination models were inferred per individual with the repgenHMM and IGoR tools using an EM algorithm. The tcR package in R was used for shared clonotype analysis, with sharing normalized by the product of cloneset sizes. Out-of-frame nonproductive sequences were analyzed to study raw recombination free of thymic and clonal selection effects. Clones were called with MiXCR by TCRdb after fastp trimmed the public reads at Q25, and only in-frame beta chains were retained. Rows matching on CDR3 protein sequence are summarized as one entry with the most common DNA and genes. Here the V and J calls rest on TCRdb's processing, not on the authors' analysis. The sample data list fewer than 350,000 distinct CDR3 sequences, and 6.5% to 9.5% of these were observed just once. The top ten constitute 2.1% of the sample.

All donors were healthy Caucasians. The twin cohort comprised three pairs of female monozygotic twins, all aged about 18 to 30 years. Miltenyi CD45RO+ enrichment and human naive T-cell isolation kits were used to isolate memory (CD45RO+) and naive T cells from PBMC. In this sample, this clonotype turned up many times. No antigen is known for it. No quality values exist for individual bases; no much larger clone is one base distant. Results the study describes overall, beyond this receptor: Because the same donors could not be followed over many years, the conclusions depended on cross-sectional statistical analysis. The excess sharing between twins in beta out-of-frame sequences was weaker because fewer shared sequences reduced the signal-to-noise ratio. Compared with coincidental sharing between unrelated individuals, an excess of low generation-probability sequences was observed among out-of-frame TCR alpha sequences shared between twins. Abundant cord blood beta clonotypes had fewer insertions, young adult naive repertoires showed a similar but weaker trend, and memory repertoires showed no such trend. In monozygotic twins, out-of-frame TCR alpha sharing was systematically underestimated by recombination models, although the models agreed with sharing between unrelated individuals. Zero-insertion analyses could be partly confounded by invariant T cells such as MAIT and iNKT, though diverse VJ usage argued against such confounding for most clonotypes.

These data also featured in a second study, about yellow fever vaccine responses in identical twins. As the second study states: According to the authors, in identical twins the way T cells responded to vaccination appeared partly convergent and partly personalized. The study precisely tracked vaccine-responding T cell clones in identical twins.

Sequenced: memory (CD45RO+) T cells sorted from blood. In light of the paper, this sample's cell subset or site label describes: CD45RO+ enriched T cells. The TCR sequence derives from a woman aged 18-29 years in good health. Here the chain combines TRBV27 and TRBJ2-1, and 8 junction bases match TRBD2. This receptor carries the CDR3 CASTPTSAVYNEQFF. Read as DNA, the sequence is TGTGCCAGCACACCGACTAGCGCGGTTTACAATGAGCAGTTCTTC.